These T cell receptor beta chains were read from a single sample in a study of shared clonotypes between healthy human individuals. Method: immunoSEQ multiplex PCR; TCRdb's copy keeps in-frame clones and lacks some. This table has more than 400,000 clones, roughly 95% appearing once. The sequenced material came from naive CD4+ T cells sorted from blood. The receptors stem from a woman aged 30 to 39 in good health. Both conserved end residues are part of each CDR3. The D gene is left open where the match is weak. Only some rows state a clone size, as once, few, many or a class for expanded clones.

d_call j_call clone_size v_call cdr3_nt cdr3_aa
NA TRBJ2-7 NA TRBV28 TGTGCCAGCAGGGGAAGGTGGAGAGGAGACTCCTACGAGCAGTACTTC CASRGRWRGDSYEQYF
NA TRBJ1-5 NA TRBV19 TGTGCCAGTACCACCAGCAGGTTGGGTAGCAATCAGCCCCAGCATTTT CASTTSRLGSNQPQHF
NA TRBJ2-3 NA TRBV18 TGTGCCAGCTCTAGCGGAGTTACAGATACGCAGTATTTT CASSSGVTDTQYF
NA TRBJ1-1 NA TRBV5-4 TGTGCCAGCAGCTTCAGGGACACTGAAGCTTTCTTT CASSFRDTEAFF
NA TRBJ2-7 NA TRBV29-1 TGCAGCGTTGTCCCACCTAACGAGCAGTACTTC CSVVPPNEQYF
NA TRBJ2-3 NA TRBV9 TGTGCCAGCAGCGTAGTGGGCAGGGGCCAGGAAGATACGCAGTATTTT CASSVVGRGQEDTQYF
NA TRBJ2-1 NA TRBV28 TGTGCCAGCAGACTGGCGGGACACAATGAGCAGTTCTTC CASRLAGHNEQFF
NA TRBJ1-2 NA TRBV10-2 TGCGCCAGCAGTGAGTCTGTGGGCTTCTATGGCTACACCTTC CASSESVGFYGYTF
TRBD2 TRBJ2-3 NA TRBV29-1 TGCAGCGTTGGGAAACTAGCGGGAGGCACAGATACGCAGTATTTT CSVGKLAGGTDTQYF
TRBD2 TRBJ2-7 NA TRBV15 TGTGCCACCAGCAGAGAGCTAGCGGGGACGTACGAGCAGTACTTC CATSRELAGTYEQYF
TRBD2 TRBJ2-3 NA TRBV28 TGTGCCAGCAGCAGACTAGCGGGAAAGACAGATACGCAGTATTTT CASSRLAGKTDTQYF
NA TRBJ1-2 NA TRBV6-1 TGTGCCAGCAGTGAAGTGGCGGGGATCAACTATGGCTACACCTTC CASSEVAGINYGYTF
NA TRBJ2-3 once TRBV21-1 TGTGCCAGCAGCAAAGTGTGTGGCACAGATACGCAGTATTTT CASSKVCGTDTQYF
TRBD1 TRBJ1-2 NA TRBV5-1 TGCGCCAGCAGTTACTCCCCGGGACAGGGCTATGGCTACACCTTC CASSYSPGQGYGYTF
TRBD1 TRBJ1-4 NA TRBV7-2 TGTGCCAGCAGCTTCAGGGGGACTAATGAAAAACTGTTTTTT CASSFRGTNEKLFF
TRBD1 TRBJ2-1 NA TRBV29-1 TGCAGCGTTGAATCCCGGGACAGGGGTTGGAATGAGCAGTTCTTC CSVESRDRGWNEQFF
NA TRBJ2-7 NA TRBV5-1 TGCGCCAGCAGCTTGGCCCTAGATGGGAGCTACGAGCAGTACTTC CASSLALDGSYEQYF
NA TRBJ1-3 NA TRBV5-1 TGCGCCAGGATACCCTCTGGAAACACCATATATTTT CARIPSGNTIYF
TRBD1 TRBJ1-1 NA TRBV4-1 TGCGCCAGCAGCAAACAGGGGGCGCCCACTGAAGCTTTCTTT CASSKQGAPTEAFF
TRBD2 TRBJ2-1 NA TRBV5-1 TGCGCCAGCAGGCCCACTAGCGGGAGGAAAAATGAGCAGTTCTTC CASRPTSGRKNEQFF
TRBD2 TRBJ2-1 NA TRBV5-1 TGCGCCAGCAGCGTTCTAGCGGGAGTGGAGAATGAGCAGTTCTTC CASSVLAGVENEQFF
TRBD1 TRBJ1-2 NA TRBV18 TGTGCCAGCTCACCTCAGGACAGGAGCCACTATGGCTACACCTTC CASSPQDRSHYGYTF
TRBD2 TRBJ2-6 NA TRBV2 TGTGCCAGCAGTCCCTCGGGCGGGAGTCTCTCTGGGGCCAACGTCCTGACTTTC CASSPSGGSLSGANVLTF
TRBD2 TRBJ2-2 NA TRBV19 TGTGCCAGTAGATGGGGACTAGCGGGAGGGTACTACACCGGGGAGCTGTTTTTT CASRWGLAGGYYTGELFF
NA TRBJ1-6 NA TRBV4-2 TGTGCCAGCAGCCTATCCACCCGGGACACCGCTAATTCACCCCTCCACTTT CASSLSTRDTANSPLHF
NA TRBJ1-2 NA TRBV28 TGTGCCAGCAGTTTATGGGTGACAGATCGCGGGGGCTACACCTTC CASSLWVTDRGGYTF
TRBD1 TRBJ1-2 NA TRBV28 TGTGCCAGCAGTTTACAGGGGGATGGGGGCTACACCTTC CASSLQGDGGYTF
NA TRBJ2-3 NA TRBV4-1 TGCGCCAGCAGCCCACGGGACTCCCCAGGTACGCAGTATTTT CASSPRDSPGTQYF
NA TRBJ1-1 NA TRBV5-1 TGCGCCAGCAGCGGACGGGACAAAGACACTGAAGCTTTCTTT CASSGRDKDTEAFF
NA TRBJ2-5 NA TRBV11-2 TGTGCCAGCAGCTTAAGTAGAGAGACCCAGTACTTC CASSLSRETQYF
NA TRBJ1-2 NA TRBV7-3 TGTGCCAGCAGCCTCGGGACACCCAATCTTGTCTATGGCTACACCTTC CASSLGTPNLVYGYTF
NA TRBJ2-7 NA TRBV27 TGTGCCAGCAGTTTATCGGGCAGGGGTGTCCACGAGCAGTACTTC CASSLSGRGVHEQYF
NA TRBJ1-4 NA TRBV7-9 TGTGCCAGCATCGGTCTACAGGAGGGAGTGACTAATGAAAAACTGTTTTTT CASIGLQEGVTNEKLFF
NA TRBJ1-2 NA TRBV10-1 TGCGCCAGCAGTGACCTCTATGGCTACACCTTC CASSDLYGYTF
TRBD1 TRBJ1-2 once TRBV7-8 TGTGCCAGCAGCTCCGGGACAGGGGGATATGGCTACACCTTC CASSSGTGGYGYTF
NA TRBJ2-7 NA TRBV10-2 TGCGCCAGCAGTGAGGAGGGGGTTGCCTCCTACGAGCAGTACTTC CASSEEGVASYEQYF
NA TRBJ1-2 NA TRBV28 TGTGCCAGCAGTTCAGGGACTGACTATGGCTACACCTTC CASSSGTDYGYTF
NA TRBJ1-5 NA TRBV18 TGTGCCAGCTCACCGGACGCGAAAGGGCCCCAGCATTTT CASSPDAKGPQHF
NA TRBJ1-1 NA TRBV28 TGTGCCAGCACCGCCACCGGGGTTCCCGCTGAAGCTTTCTTT CASTATGVPAEAFF
TRBD1 TRBJ2-1 NA TRBV5-1 TGCGCCAGCAGCTTGACCGGGACAGGGGTGTGGAATGAGCAGTTCTTC CASSLTGTGVWNEQFF